This T cell receptor (beta chain) came from a study of breast tumors, draining lymph nodes, adjacent tissues. The CDR3 runs to 15 residues. As concerns this clonotype: One end of the junction is discordant with germline, which a read error may explain.

MiXCR was run by TCRdb on the multiplex PCR reads, yielding one entry per CDR3 protein. This table has roughly 13,000 distinct CDR3 sequences, roughly 50% appearing once. The TCR was taken from a female donor with breast cancer. Some clones in this sample may be carry-over from other donors' samples. The chain couples TRBV12-3 or TRBV12-4 to TRBJ1-2; D remains ambiguous. What was sequenced was tumor-adjacent breast tissue. The CDR3 here is CASSLSAVSYAGCTF. The CDR3 DNA is TGCGCCAGCAGTTTGTCAGCAGTGTCTTATGCGGGCTGCACCTTC.